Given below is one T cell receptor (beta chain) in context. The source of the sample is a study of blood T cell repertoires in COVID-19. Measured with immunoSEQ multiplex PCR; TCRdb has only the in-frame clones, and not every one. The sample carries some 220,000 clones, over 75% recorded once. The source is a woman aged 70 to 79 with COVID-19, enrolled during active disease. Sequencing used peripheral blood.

CDR3 sequence reads: CASSAVVGQGGSYTF. The CDR3 coding sequence is TGTGCCAGCAGCGCCGTCGTCGGACAGGGAGGGAGCTACACCTTC. The rearrangement links TRBV9 to TRBJ1-2; 8 positions agree with TRBD1. V lost 3 bases, J lost 9 bases, and 13 bases stayed unmatched. The CDR3 consists of 15 residues. Germline V gene lookup returns CDR1 SGDLS and CDR2 YYNGEE.